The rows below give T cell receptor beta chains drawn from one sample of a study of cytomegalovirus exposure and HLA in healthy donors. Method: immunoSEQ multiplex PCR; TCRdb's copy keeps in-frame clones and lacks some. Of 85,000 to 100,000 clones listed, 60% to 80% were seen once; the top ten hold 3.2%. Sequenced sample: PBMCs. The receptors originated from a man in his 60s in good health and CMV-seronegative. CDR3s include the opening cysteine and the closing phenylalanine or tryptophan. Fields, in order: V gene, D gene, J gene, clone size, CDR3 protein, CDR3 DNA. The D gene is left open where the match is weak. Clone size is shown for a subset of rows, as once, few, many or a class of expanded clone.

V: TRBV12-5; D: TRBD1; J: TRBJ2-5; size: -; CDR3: CASGRATGGQETQYF; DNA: TGTGCTAGTGGTCGTGCTACAGGGGGCCAAGAGACCCAGTACTTC
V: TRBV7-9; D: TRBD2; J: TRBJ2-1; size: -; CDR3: CASSLLGLDGGEQFF; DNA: TGTGCCAGCAGCTTACTGGGACTAGATGGGGGTGAGCAGTTCTTC
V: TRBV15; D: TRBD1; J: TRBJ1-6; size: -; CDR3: CATSREGQGKSPLHF; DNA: TGTGCCACCAGCAGAGAGGGACAGGGGAAGTCACCCCTCCACTTT
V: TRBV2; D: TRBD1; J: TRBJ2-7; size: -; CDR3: CASSDSTAGGYGRDEQYF; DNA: TGTGCCAGCAGTGATAGTACGGCAGGGGGTTATGGACGGGACGAGCAGTACTTC
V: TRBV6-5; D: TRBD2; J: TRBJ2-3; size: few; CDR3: CASSYFERGREYF; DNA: TGTGCCAGCAGTTACTTTGAGCGGGGCCGTGAATATTTT
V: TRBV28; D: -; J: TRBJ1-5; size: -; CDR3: CASSHGQSRKPQHF; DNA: TGTGCCAGCAGTCACGGACAGTCAAGGAAGCCCCAGCATTTT
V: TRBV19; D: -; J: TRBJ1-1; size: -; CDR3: CASSISGTKNTEAFF; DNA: TGTGCCAGTAGTATATCTGGGACAAAGAACACTGAAGCTTTCTTT
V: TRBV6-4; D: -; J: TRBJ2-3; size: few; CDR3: CASSEGEQGTQYF; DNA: TGTGCCAGCAGCGAGGGGGAGCAGGGTACGCAGTATTTT
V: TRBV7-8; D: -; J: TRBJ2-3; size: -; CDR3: CASSKNPASATDTQYF; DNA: TGTGCCAGCAGCAAAAACCCGGCTAGCGCTACAGATACGCAGTATTTT
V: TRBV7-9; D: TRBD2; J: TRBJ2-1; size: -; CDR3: CASSFENLAGAYNEQFF; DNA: TGTGCCAGCAGCTTTGAGAACCTAGCGGGAGCCTACAATGAGCAGTTCTTC
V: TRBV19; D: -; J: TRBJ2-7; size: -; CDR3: CASSPGGHEQYF; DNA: TGTGCCAGTAGTCCCGGGGGTCACGAGCAGTACTTC
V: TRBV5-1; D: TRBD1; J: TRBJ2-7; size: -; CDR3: CASSLGQAHSYEQYF; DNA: TGCGCCAGCAGCCTGGGACAGGCACATTCCTACGAGCAGTACTTC